This note documents a single TCR beta chain sequence. The antigen it recognizes is unknown. Within one base of it there is no much larger clone, and no base qualities were kept. Taken with the paper, the label for time point translates to: roughly 23 months on ibrutinib. For TCR beta library preparation, about 2 micrograms of genomic DNA were isolated from cryopreserved PBMCs. High-throughput TCR beta sequencing was performed on longitudinal blood samples from CLL patients receiving ibrutinib monotherapy. The patients were enrolled in a single-center, open-label phase 2 trial of ibrutinib monotherapy. This specimen comes from a study of cytotoxic CD8 clonotypes in ibrutinib-treated CLL (dated by TCRdb to about 2021). General notes on the study: In this cohort, more than 14 patients were treatment-naive and roughly ten were relapsed/refractory, while around 18 had unmutated IGHV. Of the 90 or so participants in the trial, about two dozen had longitudinal samples available. Responses were partial in some 24 patients and complete in 2; after median about 68 months follow-up, roughly 14 stayed in remission and roughly twelve progressed. Every remission and progressive disease sample was obtained while ibrutinib was still being received by the patients. Samples averaged 255,043 productive templates and tens of thousands of productive rearrangements. Cryopreserved peripheral blood mononuclear cells were collected before treatment, at response, and at either disease progression or sustained remission. The response samples were drawn at a median of approximately twelve months into treatment, with a range of roughly 6 to 40 months. Overall results and qualifications from the work: Clonality rose at ibrutinib response, remained stable during sustained remission, and dropped back toward baseline at progression. At baseline, clonality was higher than in age-matched healthy donors and showed a strong correlation with circulating CD8+ T-cell counts. Public clonotypes were found to be uncommon and were observed to contract or remain stable during treatment; the increase in clonality was shown to reflect expansion of private clonotypes at ibrutinib response. Sustained-remission and progressing patients did not have matched sampling times, and lymph node repertoires were not examined.

In the germline V gene (reference sequence), CDR1 corresponds to LNHDA and CDR2 to SQIVND. The germline V and J ends show losses of 5 bases and 6 bases respectively, and no gene match explains 11 bases of the junction. Its CDR3 holds 15 amino acids, cysteine through phenylalanine. The sequence is cut down to CDR3 DNA, 45 bases in frame from base 1. On a MiSeq, deep resolution sequencing aimed for a depth between 1 in 1 million and 1 in 200,000 T cells, with each clonotype covered approximately 10x on average. The immunoSEQ hsTCRB Kit was used to generate TCR beta libraries. The original methods were these. ImmunoSEQ Data Assistant and ImmunoSEQ Analyzer were used for data analysis, and V, D and J genes were assigned according to IMGT definitions. Clonality, with values ranging from 0 to 1, was calculated as one minus the normalized Shannon entropy of productive rearrangement frequencies. Only overrepresented clonotypes making up at least 0.05% of each patient's repertoire were included in the public clonotype analysis. Approximately 13 age-matched healthy donor repertoires from immuneACCESS served as clonality controls. TCRdb mirrors the immuneACCESS table, restricted to in-frame sequences. Some clones are absent from its copies; in checked studies, under half trace to an unresolved V gene, and the reason for the others is unknown. V, J and clone size are taken as reported in that table, and D and trimming were inferred from the DNA itself. Within this sample are about 130,000 clones, with roughly 85% of them counted one time only. Clones ranked in the top ten supply approximately 2% of the sample.

The sequences come from PBMCs, collected after 24 months of ibrutinib treatment. The source of this sequence is a human donor with chronic lymphocytic leukemia. The chain couples TRBV19 to TRBJ1-1, with 8 bases aligning to TRBD1. The CDR3 here reads CASSDDRGVYAEAFF. In nucleotides, the sequence is TGTGCCAGTAGTGATGACAGGGGCGTTTATGCTGAAGCTTTCTTT.